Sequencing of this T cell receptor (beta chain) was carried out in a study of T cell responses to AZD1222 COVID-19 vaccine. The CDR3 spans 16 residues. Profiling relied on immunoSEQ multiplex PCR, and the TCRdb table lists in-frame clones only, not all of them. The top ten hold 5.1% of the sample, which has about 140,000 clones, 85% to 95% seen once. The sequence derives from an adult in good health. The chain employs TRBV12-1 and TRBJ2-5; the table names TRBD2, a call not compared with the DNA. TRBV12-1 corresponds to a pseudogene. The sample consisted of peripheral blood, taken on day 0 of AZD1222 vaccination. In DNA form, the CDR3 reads TGTGCCAGCAGCCCAAGGGTAGCGGGGGTACAAGAGACCCAGTACTTC. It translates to CASSPRVAGVQETQYF.